Listed below are T cell receptor beta chains from one sample, sequenced in a study of OX40 agonist ivuxolimab in advanced cancers. Generated by immunoSEQ multiplex PCR, the TCRdb table keeps only in-frame clones and is missing some. The data hold 71,000 or so clones, with over 75% observed a single time. Material: CD4+ or CD8+ T cells sorted from blood, obtained in a trial of the OX40 agonist ivuxolimab. The receptors derive from an adult with an advanced solid tumor such as melanoma, head and neck, liver or kidney cancer. Both conserved end residues are part of each CDR3. A D gene is named only where the DNA matches it firmly. Not all rows give a size; the values are once, few, many and, for expanded clones, a class.

length	size	D	V	J	DNA	CDR3
11	NA	NA	TRBV19	TRBJ1-2	TGTGCCAGTAGTAACGGTCATGGCTACACCTTC	CASSNGHGYTF
14	NA	NA	TRBV5-4	TRBJ2-3	TGTGCCAGCAGATCCGGGTCCGGCACAGATACGCAGTATTTT	CASRSGSGTDTQYF
11	NA	NA	TRBV2	TRBJ2-5	TGTGCCAGCAGGCAAAAGGAGACCCAGTACTTC	CASRQKETQYF
13	few	NA	TRBV11-2	TRBJ1-1	TGTGCCAGCAGCCTGCAAAAAAGGGCTGAAGCTTTCTTT	CASSLQKRAEAFF
14	few	TRBD1	TRBV19	TRBJ1-2	TGTGCCAGTAGTCCAGGACAGGGCAAGGGTGGCTACACCTTC	CASSPGQGKGGYTF
15	NA	NA	TRBV5-4	TRBJ1-4	TGTGCCAGCAGCCAGGCAGGGAAACTAAATGAAAAACTGTTTTTT	CASSQAGKLNEKLFF
14	NA	NA	TRBV7-6	TRBJ2-3	TGTGCCAGCAGCCCCGGGAACCTCGTAGATACGCAGTATTTT	CASSPGNLVDTQYF
15	once	TRBD1	TRBV6-6	TRBJ2-1	TGTGCCAGCACCCAAAAGGCAGGGGGTTACAATGAGCAGTTCTTC	CASTQKAGGYNEQFF
15	NA	TRBD2	TRBV28	TRBJ2-3	TGTGCCAGCAGTTTGACGGGAGGGCCTCGAGATACGCAGTATTTT	CASSLTGGPRDTQYF
14	NA	NA	TRBV2	TRBJ2-6	TGTGCCAGCAGTGAGAGTGCTGGGGCCAACGTCCTGACTTTC	CASSESAGANVLTF
14	NA	NA	TRBV7-8	TRBJ2-3	TGTGCCAGCAGCTTAGGTCAGGGGACGGATACGCAGTATTTT	CASSLGQGTDTQYF
15	NA	NA	TRBV18	TRBJ1-5	TGTGCCAGCTCACCACAAGCAGGGGAGAATCAGCCCCAGCATTTT	CASSPQAGENQPQHF
15	NA	TRBD2	TRBV6-1	TRBJ2-1	TGTGCCAGCAGCCGCCATCCTAGCGGTTACAATGAGCAGTTCTTC	CASSRHPSGYNEQFF
17	NA	NA	TRBV4-2	TRBJ1-3	TGTGCCAGCAGCCAAGTTATGGGACTGAACTCTGGAAACACCATATATTTT	CASSQVMGLNSGNTIYF
12	NA	NA	TRBV6-1	TRBJ2-7	TGTGCCAGCAGTGAAGTGAGGGACGAGCAGTACTTC	CASSEVRDEQYF
16	once	NA	TRBV11-2	TRBJ2-3	TGTGCCAGCAGCCTCCAGCCGTCCGCGGGTGGAGATACGCAGTATTTT	CASSLQPSAGGDTQYF
14	NA	TRBD1	TRBV11-1	TRBJ1-5	TGTGCCAGCAGCTCCGGACAGGGCAATCAGCCCCAGCATTTT	CASSSGQGNQPQHF
13	NA	NA	TRBV19	TRBJ2-2	TGTGCCAGTAGATTCGTGGGGGCCGGGGAGCTGTTTTTT	CASRFVGAGELFF
12	once	NA	TRBV6-5	TRBJ1-1	TGTGCCAGCAGCTCGACGAACACTGAAGCTTTCTTT	CASSSTNTEAFF
13	NA	NA	TRBV18	TRBJ2-3	TGTGCCAGCTCACCCCCTCAGAGAGATACGCAGTATTTT	CASSPPQRDTQYF
13	once	NA	TRBV7-9	TRBJ1-2	TGTGCCAGCAGCTCCGGGGTTAACTATGGCTACACCTTC	CASSSGVNYGYTF
15	NA	TRBD1	TRBV6-1	TRBJ1-2	TGTGCCAGCACCGTTTCGACAGGGTCTAGCTATGGCTACACCTTC	CASTVSTGSSYGYTF
13	NA	NA	TRBV2	TRBJ2-2	TGTGCCAGCAGTGTGATGGACACCGGGGAGCTGTTTTTT	CASSVMDTGELFF
16	once	TRBD2	TRBV28	TRBJ2-3	TGTGCCAGCAGTTTAACCGGACTAGCGAATACAGATACGCAGTATTTT	CASSLTGLANTDTQYF
13	NA	NA	TRBV7-2	TRBJ2-7	TGTGCCAGCAGCTTAGGACAGTCGACCGAGCAGTACTTC	CASSLGQSTEQYF
15	NA	TRBD1	TRBV4-1	TRBJ1-1	TGCGCCAGCAGCCAAGGACAGGGAGCGGTCACTGAAGCTTTCTTT	CASSQGQGAVTEAFF
18	NA	TRBD1	TRBV9	TRBJ1-3	TGTGCCAGCAGCGTCGACATGGGACAGATAACGACTGGAAACACCATATATTTT	CASSVDMGQITTGNTIYF
15	NA	TRBD2	TRBV5-6	TRBJ2-7	TGTGCCAGCAGCCCGCCGGGACTAGCGGGAGTTGAGCAGTACTTC	CASSPPGLAGVEQYF
16	NA	TRBD1	TRBV19	TRBJ2-2	TGTGCCAGTACTCGGACAGGGGGAGCGAACACCGGGGAGCTGTTTTTT	CASTRTGGANTGELFF
15	NA	TRBD1	TRBV28	TRBJ2-3	TGTGCCAGCGGTTTTGGGGACAGGGGGTCAGATACGCAGTATTTT	CASGFGDRGSDTQYF
13	NA	NA	TRBV6-1	TRBJ1-4	TGTGCCAGCATACAGGACCTAAATGAAAAACTGTTTTTT	CASIQDLNEKLFF
14	NA	NA	TRBV13	TRBJ1-1	TGTGCCAGCAGCCCAAAAACAGGGTACACTGAAGCTTTCTTT	CASSPKTGYTEAFF
14	NA	NA	TRBV19	TRBJ2-3	TGTGCCAGTAGGGACCTCTCGGGTGGAGATACGCAGTATTTT	CASRDLSGGDTQYF
16	NA	TRBD1	TRBV28	TRBJ2-3	TGTGCCAGCAGTTCACCGGGACAGGGGGTCACAGATACGCAGTATTTT	CASSSPGQGVTDTQYF
17	NA	NA	TRBV19	TRBJ2-1	TGTGCCAGTAGATTCAGGGTAGCTGGCGACTCCTACAATGAGCAGTTCTTC	CASRFRVAGDSYNEQFF
15	NA	NA	TRBV27	TRBJ2-1	TGTGCCAGCAGTTCCCACAGGGAATCCTACAATGAGCAGTTCTTC	CASSSHRESYNEQFF
12	NA	NA	TRBV11-2	TRBJ2-3	TGTGCCAGCAGCACGACTAGAGATACGCAGTATTTT	CASSTTRDTQYF
16	NA	NA	TRBV4-3	TRBJ2-3	TGCGCCAGCAGCCAAGATCTTGGGGGATACACAGATACGCAGTATTTT	CASSQDLGGYTDTQYF
14	NA	NA	TRBV18	TRBJ1-1	TGTGCCAGCTCACCACCAGGGAGGAACACTGAAGCTTTCTTT	CASSPPGRNTEAFF
15	NA	TRBD1	TRBV18	TRBJ1-2	TGTGCCAGCTCACCACGGACAGGGGCGGTCGATGGCTACACCTTC	CASSPRTGAVDGYTF
14	NA	NA	TRBV9	TRBJ2-7	TGTGCCAGCAGCGGATTCGACAGGTCGGGTGAGCAGTACTTC	CASSGFDRSGEQYF
14	few	NA	TRBV25-1	TRBJ2-7	TGTGCCAGCAGTGAGGTGGGGGCTTCCTACGAGCAGTACTTC	CASSEVGASYEQYF
15	NA	NA	TRBV7-2	TRBJ1-4	TGTGCCAGCAGCCTACAGGTCGGGGTTAATGAAAAACTGTTTTTT	CASSLQVGVNEKLFF
13	NA	NA	TRBV5-5	TRBJ1-6	TGTGCCAGCAGCTTGGATCCAGACCAGATGTCTCACTTT	CASSLDPDQMSHF